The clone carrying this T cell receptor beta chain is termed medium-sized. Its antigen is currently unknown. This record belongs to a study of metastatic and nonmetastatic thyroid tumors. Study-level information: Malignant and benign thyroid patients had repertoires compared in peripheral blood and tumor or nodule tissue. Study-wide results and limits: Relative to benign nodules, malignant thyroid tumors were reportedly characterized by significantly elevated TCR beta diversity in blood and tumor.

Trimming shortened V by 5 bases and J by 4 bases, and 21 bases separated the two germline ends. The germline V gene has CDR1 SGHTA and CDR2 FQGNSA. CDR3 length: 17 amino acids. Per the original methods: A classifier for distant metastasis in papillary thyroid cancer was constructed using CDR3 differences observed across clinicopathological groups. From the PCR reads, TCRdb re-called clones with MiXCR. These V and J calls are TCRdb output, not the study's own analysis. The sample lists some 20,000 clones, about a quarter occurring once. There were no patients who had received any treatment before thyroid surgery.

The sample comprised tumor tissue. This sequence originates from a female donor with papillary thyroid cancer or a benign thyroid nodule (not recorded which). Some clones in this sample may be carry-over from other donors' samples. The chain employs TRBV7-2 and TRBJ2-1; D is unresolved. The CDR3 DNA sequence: TGTGCCAGCAGCCCCAGTTACGAAGATAACTCATACAATGAGCAGTTCTTC. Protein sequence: CASSPSYEDNSYNEQFF.